In its sample, the clone carrying this TCR delta chain was seen many times. Its antigen is not known. TCRdb fed the multiplex PCR reads into CATT to redo clone calling. The repertoire holds 50,000 to 60,000 delta-chain clones, with more than 1.5% as singletons. Vgamma9/Vdelta2+ and Vdelta2-negative gammadelta T cells were flow-sorted from PBMC for bulk sequencing. The data were obtained in a study of γδ T cells in repeated Plasmodium falciparum infection. Study-wide results and caveats: Malian children's Vdelta2-negative repertoires appeared more expanded and less diverse than Australians'.

J lost 6 bases, V lost 2 bases, and 17 bases had no gene match. This CDR3 is 19 amino acids long. The germline V gene has CDR1 TSWWSYY and CDR2 QGS. The chain couples TRDV1 to TRDJ1; 11 nucleotides agree with TRDD3. Sequenced material: gamma-delta T cells from blood. The TCR comes from a pool of human donors (malaria-infected and uninfected, not separated). The CDR3 here is CALGEDTTSLLGDINKLIF. The DNA of the CDR3 is TGTGCTCTTGGGGAAGATACTACTTCCTTACTGGGGGATATAAATAAACTCATCTTT.